This T cell receptor beta chain was sequenced for a study of post-analysis software for immune sequencing data. TCR beta cDNA libraries included unique molecular identifiers. MiXCR, applied by TCRdb to the PCR reads, yields one record per CDR3 protein. The sample carries around 700,000 distinct CDR3 sequences, 55% to 60% recorded once. For this clonotype: What it binds is unknown.

Study-level results: A few TRBV segments (TRBV5-6, TRBV5-1 and TRBV20-1 among them) occurred more frequently in patients than in controls.

Trimming removed 2 bases from V and 2 bases from J; junction bases left unmatched: 14. Looked up from germline, CDR1 is DFQATT and CDR2 is SNEGSKA (reference sequence). This CDR3 comprises 18 residues. The specimen was blood. The V and J genes are TRBV20-1 and TRBJ2-3, with 9 bases lining up with TRBD1. The receptor comes from a girl aged 2 to 9 with multiple sclerosis. The CDR3 bases are TGCAGTGCTAGATCCCCTGTCGGGACAGGGCACGACACAGATACGCAGTATTTT. Its protein product is CSARSPVGTGHDTDTQYF.